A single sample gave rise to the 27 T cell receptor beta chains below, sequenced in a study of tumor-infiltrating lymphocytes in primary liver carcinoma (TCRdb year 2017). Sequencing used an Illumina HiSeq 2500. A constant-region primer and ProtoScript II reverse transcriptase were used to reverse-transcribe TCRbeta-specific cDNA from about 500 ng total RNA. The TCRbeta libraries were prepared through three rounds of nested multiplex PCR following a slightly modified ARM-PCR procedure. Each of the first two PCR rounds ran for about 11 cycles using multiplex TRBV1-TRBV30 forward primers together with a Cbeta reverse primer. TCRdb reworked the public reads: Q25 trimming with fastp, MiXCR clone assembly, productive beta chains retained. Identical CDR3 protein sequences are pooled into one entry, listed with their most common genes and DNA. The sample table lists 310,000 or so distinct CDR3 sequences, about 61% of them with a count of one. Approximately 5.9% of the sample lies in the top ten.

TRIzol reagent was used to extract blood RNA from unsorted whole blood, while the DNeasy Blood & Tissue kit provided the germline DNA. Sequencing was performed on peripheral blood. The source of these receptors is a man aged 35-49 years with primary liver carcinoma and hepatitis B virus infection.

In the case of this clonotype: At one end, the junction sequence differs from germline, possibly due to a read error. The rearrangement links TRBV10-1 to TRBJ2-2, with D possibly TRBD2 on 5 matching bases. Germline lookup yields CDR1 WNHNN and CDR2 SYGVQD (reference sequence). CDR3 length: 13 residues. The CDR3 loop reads CASSERTTGEPFF. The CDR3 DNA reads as TGCGCCAGCAGTGAGCGGACCACCGGGGAGCCGTTTTTT.

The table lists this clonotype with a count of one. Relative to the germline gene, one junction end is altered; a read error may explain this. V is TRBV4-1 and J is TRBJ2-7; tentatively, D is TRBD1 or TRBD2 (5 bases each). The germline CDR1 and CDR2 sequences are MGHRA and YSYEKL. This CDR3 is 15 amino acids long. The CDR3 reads CASSPAGIGAYEQYF. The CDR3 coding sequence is TGCGCCAGTAGCCCAGCCGGGATAGGGGCCTACGAGCAGTACTTC.

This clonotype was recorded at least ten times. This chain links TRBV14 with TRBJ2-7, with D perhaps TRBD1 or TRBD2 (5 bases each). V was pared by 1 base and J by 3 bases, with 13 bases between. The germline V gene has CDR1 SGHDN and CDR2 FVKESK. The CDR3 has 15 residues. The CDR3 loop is CASSQAGGSNYEQYF. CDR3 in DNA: TGTGCCAGCAGCCAAGCTGGGGGTTCGAACTACGAGCAGTACTTC.

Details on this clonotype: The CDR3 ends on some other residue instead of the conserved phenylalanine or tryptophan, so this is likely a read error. CDR3 region: CASSRTRTGHQHS. Written as DNA, the CDR3 is TGTGCCAGCAGCCGTACCCGAACCGGACACCAGCATTCT. The genes are TRBV12-3 or TRBV12-4 and TRBJ1-5; perhaps TRBD1 as D (5 bases). Between the trimmed V and J ends, which lost 6 bases and 12 bases, there was a span of 18 bases. The length of the CDR3 is 13 residues.

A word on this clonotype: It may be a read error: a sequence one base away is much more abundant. The DNA of the CDR3 is TGTGCCAGCGGCCCCGGGACAGTTCGCTACACCTTC. It yields the protein CASGPGTVRYTF. J is TRBJ1-2 and V is TRBV14, with 7 bases fitting TRBD1. This CDR3 has 12 residues. The germline CDR1 and CDR2 sequences are SGHDN and FVKESK. J gave up 9 bases and V 8 bases, and 9 bases lay outside the gene matches.

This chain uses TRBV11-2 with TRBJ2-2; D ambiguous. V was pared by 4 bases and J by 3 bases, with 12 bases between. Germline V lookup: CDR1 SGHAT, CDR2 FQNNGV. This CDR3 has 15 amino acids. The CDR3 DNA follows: TGTGCCAGCAGCTCCCCTGGAGAATACACCGGGGAGCTGTTTTTT. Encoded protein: CASSSPGEYTGELFF.

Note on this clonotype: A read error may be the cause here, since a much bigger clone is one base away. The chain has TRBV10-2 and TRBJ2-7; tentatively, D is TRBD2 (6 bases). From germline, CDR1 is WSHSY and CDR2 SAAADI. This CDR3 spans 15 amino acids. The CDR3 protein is CVSRDGPGLTYEQYF. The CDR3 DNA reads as TGCGTCAGCAGGGATGGACCAGGACTAACCTACGAGCAGTACTTC.

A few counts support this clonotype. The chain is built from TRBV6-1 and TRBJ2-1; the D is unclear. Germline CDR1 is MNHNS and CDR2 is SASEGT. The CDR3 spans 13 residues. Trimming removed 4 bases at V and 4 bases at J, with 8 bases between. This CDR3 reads CASSAASYNEQFF. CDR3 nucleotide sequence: TGTGCCAGCAGTGCCGCGTCGTACAATGAGCAGTTCTTC.

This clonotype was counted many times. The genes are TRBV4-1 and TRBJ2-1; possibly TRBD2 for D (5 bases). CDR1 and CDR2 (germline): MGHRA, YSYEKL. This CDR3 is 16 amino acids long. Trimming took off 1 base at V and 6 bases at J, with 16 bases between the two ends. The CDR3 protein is CASSQGGLRMGNEQFF. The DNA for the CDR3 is TGCGCCAGCAGCCAAGGCGGACTCCGCATGGGCAATGAGCAGTTCTTC.

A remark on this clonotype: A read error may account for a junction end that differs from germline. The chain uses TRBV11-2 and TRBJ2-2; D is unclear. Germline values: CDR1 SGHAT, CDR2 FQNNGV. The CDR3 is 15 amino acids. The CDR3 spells CASILGIVGTGELFF. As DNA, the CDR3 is TGTGCCAGCATCTTAGGGATAGTGGGTACCGGGGAGCTGTTTTTT.

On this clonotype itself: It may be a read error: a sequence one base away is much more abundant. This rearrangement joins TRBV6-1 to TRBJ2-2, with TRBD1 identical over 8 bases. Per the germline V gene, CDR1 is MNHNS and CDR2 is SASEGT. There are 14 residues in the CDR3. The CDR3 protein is CASFTGGNTGGLFF. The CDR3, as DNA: TGTGCCAGCTTCACAGGGGGAAACACCGGGGGGCTGTTTTTT.

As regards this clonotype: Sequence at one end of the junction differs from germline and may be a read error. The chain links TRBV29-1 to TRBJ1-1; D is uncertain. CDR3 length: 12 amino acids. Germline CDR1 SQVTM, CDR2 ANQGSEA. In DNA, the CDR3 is TGTGGCGTTGAAGACCCGGGCACTGAAGCTTTCTTT. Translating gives CGVEDPGTEAFF.

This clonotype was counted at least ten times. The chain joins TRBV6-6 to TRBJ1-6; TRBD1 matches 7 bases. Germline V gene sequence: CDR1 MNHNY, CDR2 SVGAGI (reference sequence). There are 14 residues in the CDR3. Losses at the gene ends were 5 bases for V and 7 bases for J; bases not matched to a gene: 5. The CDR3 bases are TGTGCCAGCAGTACCGGGACAGACAATTCACCCCTCCACTTT. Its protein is CASSTGTDNSPLHF.

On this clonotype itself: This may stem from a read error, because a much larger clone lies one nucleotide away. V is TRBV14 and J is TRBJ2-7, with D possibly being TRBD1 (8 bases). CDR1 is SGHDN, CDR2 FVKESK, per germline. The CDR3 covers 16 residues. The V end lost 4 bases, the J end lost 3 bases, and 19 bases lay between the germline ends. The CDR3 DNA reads TGTGCCAGCAGCCCCTGCACACAGGGGGGGTACTACGAGCAGTACTTC. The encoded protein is CASSPCTQGGYYEQYF.

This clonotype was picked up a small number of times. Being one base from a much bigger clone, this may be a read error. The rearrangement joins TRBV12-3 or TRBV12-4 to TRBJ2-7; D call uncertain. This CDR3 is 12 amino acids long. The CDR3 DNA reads TGTGCCAGCAATTTAGTTGCATACGAGCAGTACTTC. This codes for CASNLVAYEQYF.

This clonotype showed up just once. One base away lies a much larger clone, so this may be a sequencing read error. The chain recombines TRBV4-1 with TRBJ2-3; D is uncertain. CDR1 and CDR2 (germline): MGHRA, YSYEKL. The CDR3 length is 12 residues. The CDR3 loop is CASIQDRNTQYF. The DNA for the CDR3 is TGCGCCAGCATCCAAGATAGGAATACGCAGTATTTT.

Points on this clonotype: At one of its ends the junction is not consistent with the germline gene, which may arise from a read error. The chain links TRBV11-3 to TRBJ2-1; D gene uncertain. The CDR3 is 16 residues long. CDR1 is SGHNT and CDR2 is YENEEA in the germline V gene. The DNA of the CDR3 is TGTGACAGCATCTCAGAATACAGCTACTCCTACAATGAGCAGTTCTTC. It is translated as CDSISEYSYSYNEQFF.

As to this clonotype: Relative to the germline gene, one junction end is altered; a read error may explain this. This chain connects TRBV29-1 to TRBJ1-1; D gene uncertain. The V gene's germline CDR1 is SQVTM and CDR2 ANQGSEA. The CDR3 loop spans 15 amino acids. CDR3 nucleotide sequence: TGCAGCGTTGAAGTATGTAGGGCGACGATGTCTGAAGCTTTCTTC. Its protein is CSVEVCRATMSEAFF.

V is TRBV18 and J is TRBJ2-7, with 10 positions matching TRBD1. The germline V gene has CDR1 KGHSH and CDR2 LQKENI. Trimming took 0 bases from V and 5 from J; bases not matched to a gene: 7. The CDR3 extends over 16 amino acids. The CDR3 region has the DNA TGTGCCAGCTCACCACCCCCGGGACAGGGGAAGCACGAGCAGTACTTC. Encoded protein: CASSPPPGQGKHEQYF.

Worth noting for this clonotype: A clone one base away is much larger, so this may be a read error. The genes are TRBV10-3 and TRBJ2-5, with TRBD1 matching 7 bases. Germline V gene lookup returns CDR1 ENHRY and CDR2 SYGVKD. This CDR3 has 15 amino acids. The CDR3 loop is CAFSDPLGQQETQYF. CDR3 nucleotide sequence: TGTGCCTTCAGTGATCCTTTGGGACAGCAAGAGACCCAGTACTTC.

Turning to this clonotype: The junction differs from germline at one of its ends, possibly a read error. The CDR3 nucleotides are TGTGCCAGCAGACCCGTTAGGGCAGACCTCTACGGGCAGCACTTC. This codes for CASRPVRADLYGQHF. The chain recombines TRBV6-2 or TRBV6-3 with TRBJ2-7; D is ambiguous. CDR3 length: 15 amino acids. Germline V lookup: CDR1 MNHEY, CDR2 SVGEGT.

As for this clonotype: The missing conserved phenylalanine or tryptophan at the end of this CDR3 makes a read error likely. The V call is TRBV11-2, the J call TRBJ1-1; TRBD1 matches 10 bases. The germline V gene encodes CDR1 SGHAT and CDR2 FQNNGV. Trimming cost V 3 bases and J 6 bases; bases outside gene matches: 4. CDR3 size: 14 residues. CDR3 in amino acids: CASSFGTGVAEAFL. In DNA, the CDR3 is TGTGCCAGCAGCTTTGGGACAGGGGTGGCTGAAGCTTTCTTA.

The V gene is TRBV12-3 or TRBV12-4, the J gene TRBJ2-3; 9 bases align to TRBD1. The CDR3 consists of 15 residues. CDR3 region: CTNRYDTGGEDTQYF. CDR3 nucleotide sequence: TGTACCAACAGATACGACACAGGGGGCGAAGATACGCAGTATTTT.

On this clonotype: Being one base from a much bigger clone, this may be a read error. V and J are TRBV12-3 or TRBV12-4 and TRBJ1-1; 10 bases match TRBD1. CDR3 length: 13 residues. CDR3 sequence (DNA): TGTGCCAGCAGTGCGACAGGGGGCACTGAAACTTTCTTT. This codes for CASSATGGTETFF.

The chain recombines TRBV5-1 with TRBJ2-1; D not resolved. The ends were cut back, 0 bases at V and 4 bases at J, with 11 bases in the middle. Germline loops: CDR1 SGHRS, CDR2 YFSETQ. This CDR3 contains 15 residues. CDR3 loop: CASSLVVDLYNEQFF. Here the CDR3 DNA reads TGCGCCAGCAGCTTGGTCGTGGATCTTTACAATGAGCAGTTCTTC.

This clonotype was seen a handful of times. CDR3 DNA: TGTGCCAGCAGTTATGAGGGCCCCGCAGATACGCAGTATTTT. It is translated as CASSYEGPADTQYF. The chain recombines TRBV6-2 or TRBV6-3 with TRBJ2-3, with TRBD2 as a possible D gene (5 bases). Trimming stripped 3 bases from V and 4 bases from J, with 11 bases between. CDR3 length: 14 residues. CDR1 MNHEY and CDR2 SVGEGT come from the germline V gene.

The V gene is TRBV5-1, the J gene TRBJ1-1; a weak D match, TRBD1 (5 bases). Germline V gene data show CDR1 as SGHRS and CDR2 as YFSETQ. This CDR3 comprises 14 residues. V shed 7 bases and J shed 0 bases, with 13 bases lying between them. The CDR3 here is CASGSGRVNTEAFF. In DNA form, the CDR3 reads TGCGCCAGCGGCTCGGGACGCGTGAACACTGAAGCTTTCTTT.